This T cell receptor beta chain was found in a study of CD8 T cells in ankylosing spondylitis. General observations from the study: Among TCR beta sequences, a motif of under ten highly homologous variants appeared characteristic of ankylosing spondylitis blood. Disease-linked clones reportedly showed significant enrichment in matched ankylosing spondylitis synovial fluid. Before this, some motif variants had been reported in reactive arthritis synovial fluid and blood.

In this sample, this clonotype turned up many times. Its antigen is not known. Researchers built TCR beta libraries using quantitative 5'-RACE with molecular barcodes. MiXCR was run by TCRdb on the 5' RACE reads, yielding one entry per CDR3 protein. The sample holds approximately 190,000 distinct CDR3 sequences, over 10% seen once. Unmatched junction bases numbered 6, after V lost 5 bases and J lost 5 bases. Germline V gene data show CDR1 as SGHTA and CDR2 as FQGTGA. This CDR3 contains 14 residues. Sample: blood, either unsorted or a sorted T cell fraction (not recorded which). The J gene is TRBJ2-3, the V gene TRBV7-3; 8 bases line up with TRBD2. This TCR derives from a female donor with ankylosing spondylitis or in good health (not recorded which). CDR3 region: CASSPTSGIDTQYF. CDR3 DNA sequence: TGTGCCAGCAGCCCAACTAGCGGTATAGATACGCAGTATTTT. The variable domain in full, completed from reference TRBV7-3 and TRBJ2-3, reads GAGVSQTPSNKVTEKGKYVELRCDPISGHTALYWYRQSLGQGPEFLIYFQGTGAADDSGLPNDRFFAVRPEGSVSTLKIQRTERGDSAVYLCASSPTSGIDTQYFGPGTRLTVL.